Each of the 27 T cell receptor beta chains below was sequenced from the same sample in a study of CD8 T cells in ankylosing spondylitis. A single record per CDR3 protein comes from TCRdb applying MiXCR to the 5' RACE reads. The sample records 250,000 or so distinct CDR3 sequences, more than 20% being singletons. Sequencing used blood, either unsorted or a sorted T cell fraction (not recorded which). Receptors were obtained from a male donor with ankylosing spondylitis or in good health (not recorded which).

V and J are TRBV5-5 and TRBJ2-3; 7 bases are a match to TRBD2. Trimming cost V 2 bases and J 0 bases; bases outside gene matches: 6. The CDR3 has 16 amino acids. The germline gives CDR1 SGHKS, CDR2 YYEKEE (reference sequence). Here the CDR3 DNA reads TGTGCCAGCAGCTTTGCGGGGGACCCTAGCACAGATACGCAGTATTTT. It encodes CASSFAGDPSTDTQYF. Full variable domain (missing parts from reference TRBV5-5 and TRBJ2-3): DAGVTQSPTHLIKTRGQQVTLRCSPISGHKSVSWYQQVLGQGPQFIFQYYEKEERGRGNFPDRFSARQFPNYSSELNVNALLLGDSALYLCASSFAGDPSTDTQYFGPGTRLTVL.

This clonotype was counted between two and nine times. The chain couples TRBV29-1 to TRBJ1-2; the D gene is possibly TRBD1 (5 bases). CDR3 length: 14 amino acids. Germline assignment: CDR1 SQVTM and CDR2 ANQGSEA. V lost 0 bases and J lost 6, with 14 bases in between. CDR3 protein: CSVEDLRQPDGYTF. The CDR3, as DNA: TGCAGCGTTGAAGACCTCAGACAGCCAGATGGCTACACCTTC.

In DNA form, the CDR3 reads TGTGCCAGCAGTTCCACCGGGACAGGGGAAGTGTATACGCAGTATTTT. Its translation: CASSSTGTGEVYTQYF. The chain uses TRBV28 and TRBJ2-3, with 10 bases fitting TRBD1. Germline CDR1 reads MDHEN; CDR2 reads SYDVKM. The CDR3 is made up of 16 amino acids. The V gene end was trimmed by 4 bases and the J gene end by 7 bases; junction bases not matched to a gene: 11.

The sample holds a few counts of this clonotype. The chain carries TRBV12-3 or TRBV12-4 and TRBJ2-7, with no clear D. With 7 bases removed from V and 5 bases from J, the gap between germline ends came to 15 bases. The CDR3 has 13 residues. CDR3 sequence: CASTPFGRDEQYF. As DNA, the CDR3 is TGTGCCAGCACCCCCTTTGGTCGTGACGAGCAGTACTTC.

This clonotype was observed a few times. The chain recombines TRBV6-1 with TRBJ1-2; D is possibly TRBD1 (5 bases). This CDR3 comprises 17 residues. V was shortened by 7 bases and J by 5 bases, with 26 bases between the two germline ends. Looked up from germline, CDR1 is MNHNS and CDR2 is SASEGT. CDR3 loop: CASMGDEELSYSYGYTF. The CDR3 DNA reads TGTGCCAGCATGGGGGACGAGGAACTTAGCTATTCTTATGGCTACACCTTC.

The V call is TRBV24-1, the J call TRBJ1-1, with D possibly being TRBD1 (6 bases). The germline V gene has CDR1 KGHDR and CDR2 SFDVKD. This CDR3 spans 13 amino acids. Trimming left V 7 bases short and J 4 bases short, with 12 bases between. CDR3 sequence: CATSHREGTEAFF. The CDR3 DNA is TGTGCCACCAGCCACAGGGAAGGCACTGAAGCTTTCTTT.

The chain recombines TRBV12-3 or TRBV12-4 with TRBJ2-7; D gene unclear. Trimming cost V 1 base and J 1 base, with 8 bases left between them. The CDR3 runs to 14 residues. The CDR3 sequence: CASSLGTDSYEQYF. CDR3 DNA: TGTGCCAGCAGTTTAGGGACGGATTCCTACGAGCAGTACTTC.

J is TRBJ2-7 and V is TRBV7-9, with TRBD2 as a possible D gene (5 bases). The CDR3 is 15 amino acids. The V gene lost 8 bases and the J gene lost 1 base, with 18 bases spanning the gap. Germline V gives CDR1 SEHNR, CDR2 FQNEAQ (reference sequence). The CDR3 bases are TGTGCCAGCGGTGGAGGTCGAGAGGAGTCCTACGAGCAGTACTTC. It is translated as CASGGGREESYEQYF.

This clonotype has more than one count but fewer than ten. The gene calls are TRBV6-1 and TRBJ2-5; D gene uncertain. This CDR3 region has 14 residues. Trimming pared 3 bases from V and 5 bases from J, leaving 13 bases between. Germline V lookup: CDR1 MNHNS, CDR2 SASEGT. CDR3 region: CASSEYTRVETQYF. In DNA, the CDR3 is TGTGCCAGCAGTGAGTACACTCGCGTGGAGACCCAGTACTTC.

The sample holds many counts of this clonotype. Germline is not matched at one junction end, which may reflect a read error. This sequence joins TRBV5-1 and TRBJ1-2; TRBD1 agrees at 7 bases. The CDR3 contains 13 residues. CDR1 is SGHRS and CDR2 is YFSETQ in the germline V gene. The CDR3 nucleotides are TGTGCCAGCAGCCCGGGACAGAACTATGGCTACACCTTC. Translation gives CASSPGQNYGYTF.

The sample holds a few counts of this clonotype. The chain employs TRBV20-1 and TRBJ2-1, with D tentatively TRBD2 (5 bases). The CDR3 has 13 residues. V lost 1 base and J 8 bases, leaving 12 bases between the germline ends. The germline V gene has CDR1 DFQATT and CDR2 SNEGSKA (reference sequence). As DNA, the CDR3 is TGCAGTGCTAGAGGGCCGGGGTTGGATGAGCAGTTCTTC. Its translation: CSARGPGLDEQFF.

CDR3 in amino acids: CSASASGYEQYF. The CDR3 DNA sequence: TGCAGTGCATCCGCCTCCGGCTACGAGCAGTACTTC. The chain joins TRBV20-1 to TRBJ2-7; no clear D gene. The CDR3 sequence is 12 residues long. Germline V gives CDR1 DFQATT, CDR2 SNEGSKA (reference sequence). Trimming left V 6 bases short and J 3 bases short, with 12 bases between.

The J gene is TRBJ2-5, the V gene TRBV5-5, with D possibly being TRBD2 (6 bases). The germline V gene encodes CDR1 SGHKS and CDR2 YYEKEE (reference sequence). The CDR3 consists of 14 residues. V dropped 5 bases and J dropped 1 base, with 12 bases sitting between them. CDR3 sequence (DNA): TGTGCCAGCAGTCTGCGGGACGGCCAAGAGACCCAGTACTTC. The encoded protein is CASSLRDGQETQYF. Complete variable domain (other parts from reference TRBV5-5 and TRBJ2-5): DAGVTQSPTHLIKTRGQQVTLRCSPISGHKSVSWYQQVLGQGPQFIFQYYEKEERGRGNFPDRFSARQFPNYSSELNVNALLLGDSALYLCASSLRDGQETQYFGPGTRLLVL.

This clonotype has at least ten counts. The chain has TRBV20-1 and TRBJ2-3; D tentatively fits TRBD1 or TRBD2 (5 bases each). The CDR3 is 14 residues long. Trimming stripped 3 bases from V and 4 bases from J, with 14 bases between. Germline V gene sequence: CDR1 DFQATT, CDR2 SNEGSKA (reference sequence). CDR3 sequence (DNA): TGCAGTGCTAGGGGGACCCGCCGGGCAGATACGCAGTATTTT. Protein: CSARGTRRADTQYF.

The chain uses TRBV7-9 and TRBJ1-5, with 9 bases aligning to TRBD1. V was pared by 5 bases and J by 5 bases, with 10 bases of the junction left unmatched. The CDR3 consists of 16 residues. The germline V gene has CDR1 SEHNR and CDR2 FQNEAQ (reference sequence). CDR3 sequence (DNA): TGTGCCAGCAGCCTCGGGACAGGGACAGTCCATCAGCCCCAGCATTTT. Translation gives CASSLGTGTVHQPQHF.

There are a few counts of this clonotype. V and J are TRBV20-1 and TRBJ1-5; 12 bases agree with TRBD1. The ends lost 6 bases at V and 0 bases at J; junction bases unmatched: 18. The CDR3 is made up of 20 amino acids. Germline lookup yields CDR1 DFQATT and CDR2 SNEGSKA (reference sequence). In DNA form, the CDR3 reads TGCAGTGCCACGTACTCCGGCGGGACAGGGGGCGGGCATAGCAATCAGCCCCAGCATTTT. This sequence encodes CSATYSGGTGGGHSNQPQHF.

The CDR3 bases are TGTGCCAGCAGTTTCGTTATGGGGGAGCTGTTTTTT. It encodes CASSFVMGELFF. This chain connects TRBV28 to TRBJ2-2; D call uncertain. The CDR3 contains 12 residues. CDR1 and CDR2 (germline): MDHEN, SYDVKM. V gave up 3 bases and J gave up 8 bases, with 7 bases separating them.

V and J are TRBV10-2 and TRBJ2-1, with 11 bases that match TRBD2. Germline trimming cut 6 bases from V and 0 bases from J; bases unmatched to any gene: 13. This CDR3 contains 19 residues. The germline CDR1 and CDR2 sequences are WSHSY and SAAADI. Here the CDR3 reads CASRPGLAGGPNSYNEQFF. CDR3 coding DNA: TGCGCCAGCAGACCCGGGCTAGCGGGGGGCCCTAACTCCTACAATGAGCAGTTCTTC.

The V and J genes are TRBV6-1 and TRBJ2-5, with a tentative D call TRBD1 (5 bases). V shed 6 bases and J shed 5 bases, with 10 bases lying between them. Germline-derived CDR1 and CDR2 are MNHNS and SASEGT. The CDR3 is made up of 12 amino acids. CDR3 loop: CASSTQGETQYF. CDR3 nucleotide sequence: TGTGCCAGCAGCACCCAGGGTGAGACCCAGTACTTC.

The chain recombines TRBV7-2 with TRBJ2-5; D remains unclear. The CDR3 length is 14 residues. Germline V CDR1 and CDR2: SGHTA, FQGNSA. Trimming shortened V by 5 bases and J by 2 bases, and 12 bases separated the two germline ends. Written as DNA, the CDR3 is TGTGCCAGCAGCCTATCGAGGCAACAAGAGACCCAGTACTTC. It translates to CASSLSRQQETQYF.

Only a few counts were recorded for this clonotype. The CDR3 loop reads CATSDQTGGHNEQFF. CDR3 bases: TGTGCCACCAGTGATCAAACAGGGGGCCACAATGAGCAGTTCTTC. The J gene is TRBJ2-1, the V gene TRBV24-1; 9 nucleotides agree with TRBD1. J lost 5 bases, V lost 3 bases, and 4 bases had no gene match. Germline V CDR1 and CDR2: KGHDR, SFDVKD. This CDR3 region has 15 residues.

This clonotype was counted many times. Germline and junction disagree at one end, which may indicate a read error. The chain employs TRBV20-1 and TRBJ1-6; unclear D gene. This CDR3 is 15 amino acids long. Germline CDR1 is DFQATT and CDR2 is SNEGSKA (reference sequence). CDR3 amino acids: CSAREGSSYNSPLHF. CDR3 in DNA: TGCAGTGCTCGAGAGGGAAGCTCCTATAATTCACCCCTCCACTTT.

This clonotype has just a few counts. V usage is TRBV29-1 and J usage is TRBJ2-5; 11 nucleotides align to TRBD1. The ends lost 4 bases at V and 2 bases at J; junction bases unmatched: 6. The CDR3 has 15 residues. Germline loops: CDR1 SQVTM, CDR2 ANQGSEA. The CDR3 DNA reads as TGCAGCGTTGGGGGCTGGGACAGGGGGCAAGAGACCCAGTACTTC. Protein sequence: CSVGGWDRGQETQYF.

This clonotype was seen repeatedly, ten times or more. The genes are TRBV20-1 and TRBJ2-7; perhaps TRBD1 as D (5 bases). V was trimmed by 6 bases and J by 3 bases, leaving 12 bases between them. The CDR3 has 12 residues. Germline values: CDR1 DFQATT, CDR2 SNEGSKA (reference sequence). The CDR3 is CSAQGLGYEQYF. The CDR3 DNA is TGCAGTGCCCAGGGTCTTGGCTACGAGCAGTACTTC.

This chain uses TRBV6-5 with TRBJ2-1, with D perhaps matching TRBD1 or TRBD2 (5 bases each). Between the trimmed V and J ends, which lost 4 bases and 3 bases, there was a span of 10 bases. Germline-derived CDR1 and CDR2 are MNHEY and SVGAGI. The CDR3 spans 14 residues. CDR3 protein: CASSLRDVYNEQFF. The CDR3 nucleotides read TGTGCCAGCAGTTTACGGGACGTCTACAATGAGCAGTTCTTC.

This chain links TRBV6-5 with TRBJ2-1; maybe TRBD1 (6 bases). The CDR3 is 12 residues long. CDR1 and CDR2 (germline): MNHEY, SVGAGI. The V and J ends lost 5 bases and 8 bases respectively, with 10 bases between them. This CDR3 reads CASSLNRDEQFF. In DNA form, the CDR3 reads TGTGCCAGCAGTCTGAACAGGGATGAGCAGTTCTTC.

This clonotype was counted ten times or more. J is TRBJ1-2 and V is TRBV29-1; unclear D gene. Germline V gives CDR1 SQVTM, CDR2 ANQGSEA. V was clipped by 3 bases and J by 8 bases, with 13 bases between them. The CDR3 covers 12 residues. The CDR3 protein is CSVDLGGGGYTF. The DNA of the CDR3 is TGCAGCGTTGACCTGGGTGGAGGGGGCTACACCTTC.